Below are 13 T cell receptor beta chains sequenced from a single sample in a study of brain T cells in children with intractable seizures. Using immunoSEQ multiplex PCR, the repertoire was profiled, and TCRdb retains in-frame clones only, with some absent. The data hold about 340,000 clones, with over 90% observed a single time. The time point denotes: blood from clinic visit 5 months post-surgery; TSC patient then seizure free. The sequences come from peripheral blood, collected about 5 months after surgery. All receptors derive from a boy in the first two years of life with tuberous sclerosis and intractable seizures.

The chain combines TRBV6-6 with TRBJ1-5, with 8 bases lining up with TRBD1. This CDR3 spans 14 amino acids. Germline CDR1 is MNHNY and CDR2 is SVGAGI (reference sequence). V gave up 0 bases and J gave up 6 bases; unmatched junction bases: 1. The CDR3 loop is CASSYSDRGQPQHF. The CDR3 DNA reads as TGTGCCAGCAGTTACTCCGACAGGGGTCAGCCCCAGCATTTT.

The chain employs TRBV11-1 and TRBJ2-7; possible D gene TRBD2, 6 bases. The CDR3 totals 15 residues. CDR1 is SGHAT and CDR2 is FQDESV in the germline V gene (reference sequence). The V end lost 4 bases, the J end lost 5 bases, and 18 bases lay between the germline ends. The CDR3 protein is CASSSRGGRFDEQYF. In DNA, the CDR3 is TGTGCCAGCAGCTCCCGTGGGGGGAGATTTGACGAGCAGTACTTC.

The rearrangement joins TRBV29-1 to TRBJ1-1; 8 nucleotides align to TRBD1. This CDR3 region has 11 residues. Germline loops: CDR1 SQVTM, CDR2 ANQGSEA. Germline trimming cut 6 bases from V and 3 bases from J; bases unmatched to any gene: 0. The CDR3 here is CSVDRDTEAFF. The DNA of the CDR3 is TGCAGCGTGGACAGGGACACTGAAGCTTTCTTT.

The rearrangement links TRBV15 to TRBJ1-2; D might be TRBD1 (6 bases). CDR3 size: 17 residues. From germline, CDR1 is LNHNV and CDR2 YYDKDF (reference sequence). The V end lost 0 bases, the J end lost 2 bases, and 16 bases lay between the germline ends. Written as DNA, the CDR3 is TGTGCCACCAGCAGAGACAGGGGCCGAGGAATAAACTATGGCTACACCTTC. Its translation: CATSRDRGRGINYGYTF.

This clone is a singleton in its sample. The chain couples TRBV6-4 to TRBJ1-1; D unclear. The CDR3 is made up of 13 amino acids. CDR1 MRHNA and CDR2 SNTAGT come from the germline V gene. Trimming cost V 6 bases and J 4 bases, with 12 bases left between them. The CDR3 region is CASSREIFTEAFF. The CDR3 nucleotides are TGTGCCAGCAGCCGCGAGATCTTCACTGAAGCTTTCTTT.

Remarks on this clone: Other nucleotide sequences in the sample specify the same CDR3. The chain is built from TRBV12-3 or TRBV12-4 and TRBJ1-1; no firm D call. The V end was cut by 3 bases, the J end by 1 base, with 6 bases between. The CDR3 is made up of 13 amino acids. CDR3: CASSLSGNTEAFF. The CDR3 DNA sequence: TGTGCCAGCAGTTTGTCCGGGAACACTGAAGCTTTCTTT.

This clone was seen more than once but under ten times. CDR3 in amino acids: CASSVALGPEQYF. In DNA, the CDR3 is TGTGCCAGCAGTGTCGCTTTAGGGCCTGAGCAGTACTTC. The V gene is TRBV12-3 or TRBV12-4, the J gene TRBJ2-7; D gene unclear. Trimming pared 5 bases from V and 7 bases from J, leaving 15 bases between. The CDR3 loop spans 13 amino acids.

V usage is TRBV20-1 and J usage is TRBJ2-1; D is perhaps TRBD1 or TRBD2 (5 bases each). There are 10 residues in the CDR3. Germline CDR1 is DFQATT and CDR2 is SNEGSKA (reference sequence). Between the trimmed V and J ends, which lost 4 bases and 12 bases, there was a span of 10 bases. CDR3 residues: CSAIEGRQFF. In DNA, the CDR3 is TGCAGTGCTATCGAGGGGAGGCAGTTCTTC.

This chain uses TRBV30 with TRBJ2-7, with 10 bases that match TRBD2. Unmatched junction bases numbered 12, after V lost 3 bases and J lost 4 bases. CDR1 GTSNPN and CDR2 SVGIG come from the germline V gene (reference sequence). The CDR3 consists of 16 residues. CDR3 DNA sequence: TGTGCCTGGAGCCCAGTAAGGGGACTAGCGAGTTACGAGCAGTACTTC. Its translation: CAWSPVRGLASYEQYF.

The chain links TRBV7-2 to TRBJ1-1; 8 positions agree with TRBD1. CDR3 size: 19 residues. Germline CDR1 SGHTA, CDR2 FQGNSA. V dropped 1 base and J dropped 3; count of bases not matched to a gene: 16. CDR3 sequence (DNA): TGTGCCAGCAGCTTAGTCGAGGCAGGGGGCGTCGGTATAGACACTGAAGCTTTCTTT. Amino acids: CASSLVEAGGVGIDTEAFF.

This clone was seen once. V and J are TRBV13 and TRBJ1-4, with 9 positions matching TRBD1. V lost 3 bases to trimming and J lost 8 bases; unmatched junction nucleotides: 4. Germline CDR1 is PRHDT and CDR2 is FYEKMQ (reference sequence). The CDR3 is made up of 14 amino acids. The CDR3, as DNA: TGTGCCAGCAGCTTTTCGGACAGGGGAGAAAAACTGTTTTTT. Translated: CASSFSDRGEKLFF.

The chain employs TRBV28 and TRBJ1-6; the match to TRBD1 covers 9 bases. The V and J ends lost 8 bases and 7 bases, in that order; junction bases with no gene match: 6. This CDR3 region has 14 residues. Germline CDR1 and CDR2: MDHEN and SYDVKM. CDR3: CASGGQGGNSPLHF. DNA of the CDR3: TGTGCCAGCGGGGGACAGGGAGGAAATTCACCCCTCCACTTT. The full variable domain, completed using reference TRBV28 and TRBJ1-6, is DVKVTQSSRYLVKRTGEKVFLECVQDMDHENMFWYRQDPGLGLRLIYFSYDVKMKEKGDIPEGYSVSREKKERFSLILESASTNQTSMYLCASGGQGGNSPLHFGNGTRLTVT.

The V gene is TRBV7-3, the J gene TRBJ2-1, with D maybe TRBD2 (6 bases). Germline lookup yields CDR1 SGHTA and CDR2 FQGTGA. Trimming took off 5 bases at V and 9 bases at J, with 14 bases between the two ends. The length of the CDR3 is 13 residues. The CDR3 is CASSRKGRGEQFF. In nucleotides, the CDR3 is TGTGCCAGCAGCCGTAAGGGGCGGGGTGAGCAGTTCTTC.